A single sample is the source of the 12 T cell receptor beta chains below, sequenced in a study of early T cells in non-severe SARS-CoV-2 infection. TCRdb re-called the 5' RACE reads with MiXCR, one entry per CDR3 protein. The table records about 66,000 distinct CDR3 sequences, 20% to 25% of them present only once. Material: whole blood, obtained at baseline. These receptors all come from an adult who was a healthcare worker with PCR-confirmed SARS-CoV-2 infection or an uninfected control (not recorded which).

V usage is TRBV7-9 and J usage is TRBJ2-5; D gene uncertain. Germline assignment: CDR1 SEHNR and CDR2 FQNEAQ (reference sequence). Trimming left V 6 bases short and J 6 bases short, with 11 bases between. The CDR3 extends over 12 amino acids. The CDR3 sequence is CASSSVGQTQYF. The CDR3 nucleotides are TGTGCCAGCAGTTCCGTGGGCCAGACCCAGTACTTC.

V is TRBV6-4 and J is TRBJ1-5; D remains unclear. Trimming shortened V by 3 bases and J by 8 bases, and 2 bases separated the two germline ends. There are 10 residues in the CDR3. From germline, CDR1 is MRHNA and CDR2 SNTAGT. The CDR3: CASSEKPQHF. For the CDR3, the DNA is TGTGCCAGCAGTGAGAAGCCCCAGCATTTT.

The V and J genes are TRBV9 and TRBJ2-2; weak D call: TRBD2 (5 bases). V was pared by 3 bases and J by 2 bases, with 5 bases between. CDR3 size: 13 residues. CDR1 is SGDLS and CDR2 is YYNGEE in the germline V gene. The CDR3 reads CASSGLNTGELFF. The CDR3 DNA sequence: TGTGCCAGCAGCGGACTAAACACCGGGGAGCTGTTTTTT.

This rearrangement joins TRBV20-1 to TRBJ2-3; 9 bases are a match to TRBD2. The CDR3 is 16 residues long. The J segment lost 3 bases and the V segment lost 0 bases, leaving 7 bases of the junction unmatched. Per germline, CDR1 DFQATT and CDR2 SNEGSKA (reference sequence). In nucleotides, the CDR3 is TGCAGTGCTAGAGATCCGCTAGCGGGGCAGACAGATACGCAGTATTTT. This translates into CSARDPLAGQTDTQYF.

In its sample, this clonotype was seen a few times. The rearrangement uses TRBV6-1 and TRBJ1-2; D remains ambiguous. The germline V and J ends were trimmed by 11 bases and 3 bases, with 10 bases remaining between them. CDR3 length: 11 amino acids. The germline CDR1 and CDR2 sequences are MNHNS and SASEGT. The CDR3 DNA reads as TGTGCCTCCCGCGGAGACTATGGCTACACCTTC. Translating gives CASRGDYGYTF.

This clonotype has only a few counts. The genes are TRBV7-8 and TRBJ2-2, with 8 bases that match TRBD1. Germline V CDR1 and CDR2: SGHVS, FQNEAQ. Germline trimming cut 5 bases from V and 4 bases from J; bases unmatched to any gene: 12. The CDR3 loop spans 17 amino acids. The CDR3, as DNA: TGTGCCAGCAGCCCCCAGGGGGCAGGAGGGAGCACCGGGGAGCTGTTTTTT. It yields the protein CASSPQGAGGSTGELFF.

This clonotype occurred a few times. The V and J genes are TRBV13 and TRBJ2-2; no clear D gene. Germline values: CDR1 PRHDT, CDR2 FYEKMQ (reference sequence). Trimming took off 6 bases at V and 0 bases at J, with 5 bases between the two ends. The CDR3 is 13 residues long. The CDR3 spells CASRGANTGELFF. The CDR3 DNA sequence: TGTGCCAGCAGAGGCGCGAACACCGGGGAGCTGTTTTTT.

The chain combines TRBV20-1 with TRBJ2-3; tentative D call: TRBD2 (5 bases). With 6 bases removed from V and 2 bases from J, the gap between germline ends came to 18 bases. CDR1 and CDR2 (germline): DFQATT, SNEGSKA (reference sequence). The CDR3 is 15 residues long. In DNA, the CDR3 is TGCAGTGCCACCCCTGGACTTAGCCTCACAGATACGCAGTATTTT. It codes for CSATPGLSLTDTQYF.

This clonotype was detected a few times. This sequence joins TRBV20-1 and TRBJ1-2; possibly TRBD1 for D (6 bases). V was trimmed by 6 bases and J by 6 bases, leaving 17 bases between them. The CDR3 covers 13 residues. Per the germline V gene, CDR1 is DFQATT and CDR2 is SNEGSKA (reference sequence). CDR3: CSASPTGNDGYTF. The CDR3 DNA reads as TGCAGTGCCAGCCCTACAGGGAACGATGGCTACACCTTC.

The chain recombines TRBV5-1 with TRBJ2-3; D not resolved. CDR3 length equals 15 residues. Germline V gene sequence: CDR1 SGHRS, CDR2 YFSETQ. Trimming removed 0 bases at V and 4 bases at J, with 12 bases between. The CDR3 sequence is CASSLDILRSDTQYF. The CDR3 bases are TGCGCCAGCAGCTTGGATATTCTCCGCTCAGATACGCAGTATTTT.

In this sample, this clonotype turned up many times. This sequence joins TRBV7-3 and TRBJ2-5; no definite D call. CDR3 length equals 15 residues. Germline V CDR1 and CDR2: SGHTA, FQGTGA. Trimming removed 2 bases at V and 3 bases at J, with 13 bases between. The CDR3 is CASSLGRKREETQYF. Written as DNA, the CDR3 is TGTGCCAGCAGCTTAGGGCGGAAGAGAGAAGAGACCCAGTACTTC.

This clonotype was seen a few times. V and J are TRBV29-1 and TRBJ2-3, with TRBD1 matching 7 bases. The germline CDR1 and CDR2 sequences are SQVTM and ANQGSEA. The CDR3 consists of 14 residues. V lost 4 bases and J lost 0; bases outside the gene matches: 4. CDR3: CSVADRSSTDTQYF. The DNA of the CDR3 is TGCAGCGTTGCGGACAGGTCTAGCACAGATACGCAGTATTTT.